This TCR beta chain was recorded in a study of monozygotic twins with inflammatory bowel disease. This CDR3 comprises 14 residues. CDR1 and CDR2 (germline): SGHRS, YFSETQ. Template switching was used to attach UMIs, which incorporated a 6-nucleotide sample barcode. Following a re-call of the 5' RACE reads, TCRdb has one entry per CDR3 protein and lacks DNA. The table gives about 380,000 distinct CDR3 sequences; the top ten clones make up around 2.6% of it. Someone took an approximately 2.5 ml blood sample from each of the donors. The sample was blood. This rearrangement joins TRBV5-1 to TRBJ2-2; the TRBD1 assignment by TCRdb is unverifiable without DNA. This TCR derives from a human donor with ulcerative colitis or Crohn's disease, or a healthy co-twin of an affected twin (not recorded which). The CDR3: CASAGQGAVGELFF. Complete variable domain (other parts from reference TRBV5-1 and TRBJ2-2): KAGVTQTPRYLIKTRGQQVTLSCSPISGHRSVSWYQQTPGQGLQFLFEYFSETQRNKGNFPGRFSGRQFSNSRSEMNVSTLELGDSALYLCASAGQGAVGELFFGEGSRLTVL.